This TCR beta chain was observed in a study of blood T cells in healthy people across ages. Study conclusions and caveats: Correlation between TCR beta diversity and naive T cell percentage was strong. In long-lived donors, naive CD4+ cell counts and diversity exceeded those of aged donors. Across the age range, TCR beta diversity per million T cells fell in a roughly linear way.

This clonotype was counted only a few times. Its antigen remains unknown. A sample-barcoded 5' primer and a J-beta primer mix were used in a second PCR of roughly 7 to 12 cycles. Each CDR3 protein is one row after TCRdb ran MiXCR on the 5' RACE reads. Among about a million distinct CDR3 sequences listed, around two fifths were seen once. The CDR3 spans 12 residues. V dropped 5 bases and J dropped 7 bases, with 12 bases sitting between them. Looked up from germline, CDR1 is DFQATT and CDR2 is SNEGSKA (reference sequence). What was sequenced was blood. The sequence was collected from a man between 18 and 35 years old in good health. This chain connects TRBV20-1 to TRBJ2-1; the D is unclear. The CDR3 reads CSAPPYRNEQFF. In nucleotides, the CDR3 is TGCAGTGCTCCACCGTATCGAAATGAGCAGTTCTTC.